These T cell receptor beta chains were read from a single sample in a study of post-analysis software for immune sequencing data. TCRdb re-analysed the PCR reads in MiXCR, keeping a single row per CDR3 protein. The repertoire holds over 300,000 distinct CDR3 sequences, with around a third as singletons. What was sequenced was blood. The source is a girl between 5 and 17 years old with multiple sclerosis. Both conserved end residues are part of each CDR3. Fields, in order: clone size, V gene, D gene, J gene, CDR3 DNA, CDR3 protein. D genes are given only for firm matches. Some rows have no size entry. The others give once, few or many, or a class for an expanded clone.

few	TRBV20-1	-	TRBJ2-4	TGCAGTGCTAGAGATACGGGGGAGTCGGCCAAAAACATTCAGTACTTC	CSARDTGESAKNIQYF
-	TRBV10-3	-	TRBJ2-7	TGTGCCATCAGTGGGTCCTCTTCCTACGAGCAGTACTTC	CAISGSSSYEQYF
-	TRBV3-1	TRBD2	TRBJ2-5	TGTGCCAGCAGCCGGGGACTAGCGCAAGAGACCCAGTACTTC	CASSRGLAQETQYF
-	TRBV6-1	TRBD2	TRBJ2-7	TGTGCCAGCAGTAGGGGTCTTGGCGGGGGAAGCTCCTACGAGCAGTACTTC	CASSRGLGGGSSYEQYF
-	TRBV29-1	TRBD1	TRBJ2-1	TGCAGCGTTGAACAGGGGGACAATGAGCAGTTCTTC	CSVEQGDNEQFF
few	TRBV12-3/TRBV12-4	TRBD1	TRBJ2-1	TGTGCCAGCAGTCCCCGACAGGGGGGATACAATGAGCAGTTCTTC	CASSPRQGGYNEQFF
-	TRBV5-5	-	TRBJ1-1	TGTGCCAGCAGTTTGCCCCCCAGTGGGCGCGTTGTTGAAGCTTTCTTT	CASSLPPSGRVVEAFF
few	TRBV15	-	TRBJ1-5	TGTGCCACCAGCAGAGATCTGACGGCTCAGCCCCAGCATTTT	CATSRDLTAQPQHF
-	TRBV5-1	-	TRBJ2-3	TGCGCCAGCAGCCTGGGGGAGGTGGAAGATACGCAGTATTTT	CASSLGEVEDTQYF
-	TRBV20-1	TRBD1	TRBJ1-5	TGCAGTGCTGGAGGGGGCGGGACAGTGTGGCAGCCCCAGCATTTT	CSAGGGGTVWQPQHF
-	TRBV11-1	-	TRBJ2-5	TGTGCCAGCAGCTTACAGGGTCTTGAAGAGACCCAGTACTTC	CASSLQGLEETQYF
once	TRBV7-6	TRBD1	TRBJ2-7	TGTGCCAGCAGCGACAGACAGGGGGCGGGGGAGCAGTACTTC	CASSDRQGAGEQYF
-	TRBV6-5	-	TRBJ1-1	TGTGCCAGCAGTTACTCGCAAGGGAGGAACACTGAAGCTTTCTTT	CASSYSQGRNTEAFF
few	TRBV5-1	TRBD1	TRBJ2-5	TGCGCCAGCAGCTTCGGGACAGGGAATAGAAGGAGGGAGACCCAGTACTTC	CASSFGTGNRRRETQYF